One and the same sample provided the 10 T cell receptor beta chains below, sequenced in a study of T cells in Graves' hyperthyroidism and ophthalmopathy. TCR beta CDR3 regions were amplified from RNA transcripts. The HTBI primer set was used in a first-round RT-PCR of the TCR CDR3. TCRdb processed the multiplex PCR reads anew with MiXCR; each CDR3 protein has one entry. The sample records under 350,000 distinct CDR3 sequences, about a sixth being singletons. The sequencing input was blood. These receptor sequences come from a woman in her sixties or seventies with Graves' ophthalmopathy.

This clonotype came up a few times. V is TRBV18 and J is TRBJ1-2; no clear D. This CDR3 region has 14 residues. Between the trimmed V and J ends, which lost 4 bases and 0 bases, there was a span of 9 bases. CDR1 is KGHSH, CDR2 LQKENI, per germline. The CDR3 DNA is TGTGCCAGCTCACGTGAAGGGACTAACTATGGCTACACCTTC. The encoded protein is CASSREGTNYGYTF.

A few counts support this clonotype. V and J are TRBV7-2 and TRBJ1-4; D not resolved. The germline gives CDR1 SGHTA, CDR2 FQGNSA. This CDR3 is built from 13 residues. Trimming pared 2 bases from V and 8 bases from J, leaving 9 bases between. The CDR3 DNA reads as TGTGCCAGCAGCTTAATCAGATCCGAAAAACTGTTTTTT. Its protein product is CASSLIRSEKLFF.

Ten or more counts support this clonotype. V gene TRBV18 combines with J gene TRBJ2-7; no definite D call. The CDR3 sequence is 14 residues long. V shed 2 bases and J shed 5 bases, with 13 bases lying between them. Germline CDR1 reads KGHSH; CDR2 reads LQKENI. This chain's CDR3 is CASSPTPRSDEQYF. In DNA, the CDR3 is TGTGCCAGCTCACCAACCCCGAGGTCGGACGAGCAGTACTTC. The variable domain in full, with the rest retrieved from reference TRBV18 and TRBJ2-7, is NAGVMQNPRHLVRRRGQEARLRCSPMKGHSHVYWYRQLPEEGLKFMVYLQKENIIDESGMPKERFSAEFPKEGPSILRIQQVVRGDSAAYFCASSPTPRSDEQYFGPGTRLTVT.

The genes are TRBV19 and TRBJ1-5; TRBD1 matches at 7 bases. The CDR3 sequence is 16 residues long. CDR1 and CDR2 from the germline V gene are LNHDA and SQIVND (reference sequence). V dropped 1 base and J dropped 4; count of bases not matched to a gene: 7. CDR3 DNA sequence: TGTGCCAGTAGTATAGCCGGGACAGCCAAGAATCAGCCCCAGCATTTT. Residues: CASSIAGTAKNQPQHF.

The J gene is TRBJ2-3, the V gene TRBV5-6, with 12 positions matching TRBD2. This CDR3 comprises 16 residues. V dropped 4 bases and J dropped 4; count of bases not matched to a gene: 7. Germline assignment: CDR1 SGHDT and CDR2 YYEEEE. CDR3: CASSPPSGRAADTQYF. In nucleotides, the CDR3 is TGTGCCAGCAGCCCGCCTAGCGGGAGGGCTGCAGATACGCAGTATTTT.

Many counts were recorded for this clonotype. This chain joins TRBV5-6 and TRBJ1-1; a weak D match, TRBD1 (5 bases). V lost 4 bases and J lost 3, with 16 bases in between. The CDR3 has 15 amino acids. Per germline, CDR1 SGHDT and CDR2 YYEEEE. CDR3 DNA sequence: TGTGCCAGCAGCCCCCCTCAGGGATCCTACACTGAAGCTTTCTTT. The encoded protein is CASSPPQGSYTEAFF.

At least ten counts were recorded for this clonotype. The chain couples TRBV2 to TRBJ2-3; 8 positions agree with TRBD2. V dropped 8 bases and J dropped 5; count of bases not matched to a gene: 9. In germline, CDR1 is SNHLY, CDR2 FYNNEI. The CDR3 totals 14 residues. This CDR3 reads CASGKAGEEDTQYF. DNA for the CDR3: TGTGCCAGCGGGAAAGCGGGAGAGGAAGATACGCAGTATTTT.

This clonotype was seen at least ten times. This chain links TRBV11-3 with TRBJ2-5, with D perhaps TRBD2 (5 bases). Trimming removed 2 bases at V and 7 bases at J, with 11 bases between. CDR1 and CDR2 from the germline V gene are SGHNT and YENEEA. The CDR3 is 13 residues long. DNA for the CDR3: TGTGCCAGCAGCTTAAGGGCCGAGGGGACCCAGTACTTC. It codes for CASSLRAEGTQYF.

The table lists this clonotype with a count of one. The chain has TRBV20-1 and TRBJ2-7; D uncertain. The CDR3 has 12 amino acids. Germline-derived CDR1 and CDR2 are DFQATT and SNEGSKA (reference sequence). V was trimmed by 5 bases and J by 2 bases, leaving 10 bases between them. The CDR3 spells CSARTQAYEQYF. In DNA, the CDR3 is TGCAGTGCTCGGACCCAGGCCTACGAGCAGTACTTC.

The chain has TRBV7-2 and TRBJ2-1; possibly TRBD1 for D (5 bases). The V end lost 4 bases, the J end lost 4 bases, and 8 bases lay between the germline ends. The germline gives CDR1 SGHTA, CDR2 FQGNSA. The CDR3 is 13 residues long. The CDR3 DNA follows: TGTGCCAGCAGCTCGGACACATACAATGAGCAGTTCTTC. This sequence encodes CASSSDTYNEQFF.